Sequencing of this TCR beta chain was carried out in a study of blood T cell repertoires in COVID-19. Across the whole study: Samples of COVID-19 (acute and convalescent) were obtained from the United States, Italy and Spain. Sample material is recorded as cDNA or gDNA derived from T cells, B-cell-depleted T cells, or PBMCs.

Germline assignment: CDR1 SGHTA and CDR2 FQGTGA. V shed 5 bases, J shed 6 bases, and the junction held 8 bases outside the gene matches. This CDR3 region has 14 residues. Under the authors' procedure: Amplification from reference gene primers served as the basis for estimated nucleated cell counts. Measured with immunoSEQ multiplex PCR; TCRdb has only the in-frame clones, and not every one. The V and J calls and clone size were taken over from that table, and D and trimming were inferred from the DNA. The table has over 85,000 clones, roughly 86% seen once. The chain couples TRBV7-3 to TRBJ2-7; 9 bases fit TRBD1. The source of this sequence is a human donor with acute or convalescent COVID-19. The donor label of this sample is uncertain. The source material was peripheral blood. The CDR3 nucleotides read TGTGCCAGCAGCCCGCTGACAGGGGGGGGCGAGCAGTACTTC. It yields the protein CASSPLTGGGEQYF.